Detailed here is one TCR beta chain. Per the study methods: Reference gene primers were amplified, and this amplification served to estimate nucleated cell counts. Some clones are missing from TCRdb's copy, which holds only in-frame ones; the method was immunoSEQ multiplex PCR. V, J and clone size derive from that table, while D and trimming were established from the DNA sequence. The sample contains under 200,000 clones, around nine tenths of which appear only once. This sample stems from a study of blood T cell repertoires in COVID-19. In the study overall: Whether acute or convalescent, the COVID-19 samples came from the United States, Italy and Spain. T cells, B-cell-depleted T cells, or PBMCs supplied cDNA or gDNA.

Germline V gene lookup returns CDR1 MNHNY and CDR2 SVGAGI (reference sequence). CDR3 size: 17 residues. V shed 7 bases and J 0 bases; nucleotides not matched to a gene: 10. V gene TRBV6-6 combines with J gene TRBJ2-2, with 8 bases that match TRBD2. The sample taken for sequencing was peripheral blood. This clonotype was sampled from a man between 18 and 35 years old with active or convalescent COVID-19. CDR3 amino acids: CASIREGTGTNTGELFF. DNA for the CDR3: TGTGCCAGCATTCGGGAGGGTACAGGAACGAACACCGGGGAGCTGTTTTTT.